Following are 13 T cell receptor beta chains from one sample sequenced in a study of blood T cell repertoires in COVID-19. Generated by immunoSEQ multiplex PCR, the TCRdb table keeps only in-frame clones and is missing some. This table holds a few hundred thousand clones, over 75% found once. Sequences were obtained from PBMCs or T cells enriched from blood (not recorded which). The receptors come from a woman aged 18-29 years who had been exposed to COVID-19.

V is TRBV29-1 and J is TRBJ1-1; 8 bases are a match to TRBD1. The ends lost 5 bases at V and 5 bases at J; junction bases unmatched: 4. This CDR3 contains 12 residues. Germline CDR1 reads SQVTM; CDR2 reads ANQGSEA. The CDR3 loop is CSVFDRGTEAFF. In nucleotides, the CDR3 is TGCAGCGTTTTCGACAGGGGAACTGAAGCTTTCTTT.

The chain employs TRBV6-1 and TRBJ1-2, with D unresolved. Trimming removed 2 bases from V and 0 bases from J, with 7 bases in between. The CDR3 runs 14 residues. Germline CDR1 reads MNHNS; CDR2 reads SASEGT. CDR3: CASSEMRSNYGYTF. The CDR3 DNA is TGTGCCAGCAGTGAAATGAGGTCTAACTATGGCTACACCTTC.

The chain has TRBV6-5 and TRBJ2-7; 7 nucleotides match TRBD2. The CDR3 length is 13 residues. The V gene's germline CDR1 is MNHEY and CDR2 SVGAGI. J lost 2 bases, V lost 6 bases, and 4 bases had no gene match. DNA of the CDR3: TGTGCCAGCAGCCCAGCGGGACCCTACGAGCAGTACTTC. This codes for CASSPAGPYEQYF.

V is TRBV7-2 and J is TRBJ2-7; D might be TRBD1 (6 bases). Germline loops: CDR1 SGHTA, CDR2 FQGNSA. The CDR3 totals 14 residues. V dropped 2 bases and J dropped 0 bases, with 8 bases sitting between them. In DNA form, the CDR3 reads TGTGCCAGCAGCTTAACAGGGAGCTCCTACGAGCAGTACTTC. It is translated as CASSLTGSSYEQYF.

This sequence joins TRBV9 and TRBJ1-1; perhaps TRBD1 as D (5 bases). Germline CDR1 SGDLS, CDR2 YYNGEE. The V end was cut by 0 bases, the J end by 4 bases, with 13 bases between. CDR3 length: 15 amino acids. In DNA form, the CDR3 reads TGTGCCAGCAGCGTAGGGCCAGGGCCTGGCACTGAAGCTTTCTTT. This translates into CASSVGPGPGTEAFF.

This chain connects TRBV14 to TRBJ2-6; 9 bases are a match to TRBD1. The CDR3 length is 20 residues. Germline CDR1 is SGHDN and CDR2 is FVKESK. V lost 4 bases, J lost 0 bases, and 13 bases stayed unmatched. The CDR3 is CASSPVPGQGTISGANVLTF. CDR3 DNA: TGTGCCAGCAGCCCGGTCCCGGGACAGGGAACCATCTCTGGGGCCAACGTCCTGACTTTC. The whole variable domain, remainder taken from reference TRBV14 and TRBJ2-6, is EAGVTQFPSHSVIEKGQTVTLRCDPISGHDNLYWYRRVMGKEIKFLLHFVKESKQDESGMPNNRFLAERTGGTYSTLKVQPAELEDSGVYFCASSPVPGQGTISGANVLTFGAGSRLTVL.

This rearrangement joins TRBV5-4 to TRBJ1-2; D gene uncertain. Germline loops: CDR1 SGHNT, CDR2 YYREEE (reference sequence). The CDR3 covers 12 residues. The V end was cut by 0 bases, the J end by 3 bases, with 3 bases between. CDR3 bases: TGTGCCAGCAGCTTGGCAGACTATGGCTACACCTTC. As protein: CASSLADYGYTF. Full variable domain (missing parts from reference TRBV5-4 and TRBJ1-2): ETGVTQSPTHLIKTRGQQVTLRCSSQSGHNTVSWYQQALGQGPQFIFQYYREEENGRGNFPPRFSGLQFPNYSSELNVNALELDDSALYLCASSLADYGYTFGSGTRLTVV.

This CDR3 reads CASSLSIGTTTNEKLFF. The CDR3 DNA sequence: TGTGCCAGCAGCTTAAGTATAGGGACAACAACTAATGAAAAACTGTTTTTT. J is TRBJ1-4 and V is TRBV7-9; D might be TRBD1 (6 bases). The CDR3 totals 17 residues. The V end was cut by 2 bases, the J end by 0 bases, with 13 bases between. CDR1 SEHNR and CDR2 FQNEAQ come from the germline V gene (reference sequence). The full variable domain, with the rest looked up from reference TRBV7-9 and TRBJ1-4, is DTGVSQNPRHKITKRGQNVTFRCDPISEHNRLYWYRQTLGQGPEFLTYFQNEAQLEKSRLLSDRFSAERPKGSFSTLEIQRTEQGDSAMYLCASSLSIGTTTNEKLFFGSGTQLSVL.

V usage is TRBV19 and J usage is TRBJ1-5; a weak D match, TRBD1 (5 bases). Looked up from germline, CDR1 is LNHDA and CDR2 is SQIVND (reference sequence). CDR3 length equals 14 residues. V lost 4 bases, J lost 5 bases, and 12 bases lay in between. The CDR3 spells CASSTRQSYQPQHF. The CDR3 nucleotides are TGTGCCAGTAGTACAAGACAGTCCTATCAGCCCCAGCATTTT.

This chain uses TRBV18 with TRBJ2-2; D not resolved. This CDR3 region has 15 residues. CDR1 is KGHSH and CDR2 is LQKENI in the germline V gene. V gave up 5 bases and J gave up 0 bases, with 10 bases separating them. The CDR3 region has the DNA TGTGCCAGCTCAGGTCCAGGATCGAACACCGGGGAGCTGTTTTTT. Its translation: CASSGPGSNTGELFF.

This chain joins TRBV28 and TRBJ1-1; a weak D match, TRBD1 (6 bases). The CDR3 spans 16 residues. V lost 7 bases and J 1 base, leaving 19 bases between the germline ends. The germline gives CDR1 MDHEN, CDR2 SYDVKM. CDR3 in amino acids: CASTTSSGQKNTEAFF. DNA of the CDR3: TGTGCCAGCACCACATCCTCTGGACAGAAGAACACTGAAGCTTTCTTT. The entire variable domain, with the rest obtained from reference TRBV28 and TRBJ1-1, is as follows: DVKVTQSSRYLVKRTGEKVFLECVQDMDHENMFWYRQDPGLGLRLIYFSYDVKMKEKGDIPEGYSVSREKKERFSLILESASTNQTSMYLCASTTSSGQKNTEAFFGQGTRLTVV.

J is TRBJ2-2 and V is TRBV6-5; D possibly corresponds to TRBD2 (5 bases). The CDR3 spans 15 residues. The germline V gene encodes CDR1 MNHEY and CDR2 SVGAGI. V dropped 2 bases and J dropped 4 bases, with 11 bases sitting between them. The CDR3, as DNA: TGTGCCAGCAGTTACGAGGGCAGACCCACCGGGGAGCTGTTTTTT. It specifies CASSYEGRPTGELFF.

The rearrangement links TRBV4-2 to TRBJ1-2; 7 bases line up with TRBD1. The CDR3 runs to 17 residues. The V segment lost 2 bases and the J segment 1 base; nucleotides outside the gene matches: 10. The germline V gene has CDR1 LGHNA and CDR2 YNFKEQ. This chain's CDR3 is CASSQPRQGVSNYGYTF. In nucleotides, the CDR3 is TGTGCCAGCAGCCAACCAAGACAGGGTGTGAGTAACTATGGCTACACCTTC.